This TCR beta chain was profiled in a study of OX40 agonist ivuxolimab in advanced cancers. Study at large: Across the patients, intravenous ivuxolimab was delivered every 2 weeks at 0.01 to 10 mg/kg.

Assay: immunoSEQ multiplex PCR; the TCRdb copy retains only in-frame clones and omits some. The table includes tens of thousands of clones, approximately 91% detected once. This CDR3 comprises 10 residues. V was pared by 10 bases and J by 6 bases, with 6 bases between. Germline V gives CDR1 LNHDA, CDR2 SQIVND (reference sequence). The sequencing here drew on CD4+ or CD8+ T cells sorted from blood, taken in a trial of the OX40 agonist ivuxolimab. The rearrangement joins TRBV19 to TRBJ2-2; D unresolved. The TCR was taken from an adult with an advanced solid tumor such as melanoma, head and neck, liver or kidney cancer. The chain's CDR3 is CAIGSGELFF. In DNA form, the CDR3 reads TGTGCCATTGGTTCCGGGGAGCTGTTTTTT.